This T cell receptor (beta chain) appears in the sequencing data of a study of beta chain features in type 1 diabetes. Notes on the study in general: For TCRB rearrangement, an influence of HLA type remained unresolved here. Significant though moderate, a shortening of TCRB CDR3s appeared in all four CD4+ subsets of Type 1 diabetes patients.

A sort by CD45RO/CCR7/CD25/CD127/CD95/CD27 yielded CD4+ naive, central memory, regulatory and stem cell-like memory cells. As regards this clone: Its target is unknown.

Looked up from germline, CDR1 is SGHRS and CDR2 is YFSETQ. V dropped 4 bases and J dropped 1; count of bases not matched to a gene: 3. The CDR3 length is 16 residues. Every bit of the isolated RNA underwent reverse transcription, so sequencing read expressed TCRB transcripts. Mean read depth for naive, central memory and regulatory T cell samples was about 3.6 million reads. Sequencing was performed with immunoSEQ multiplex PCR; in TCRdb, only in-frame clones are kept and a portion is missing. Of 200,000 to 250,000 clones detected, approximately 14% appear once; the ten largest clones hold approximately 0.018%.

This TCR was sampled from a man under 40 with type 1 diabetes. The specimen was naive CD4+ T cells from blood. J is TRBJ2-5 and V is TRBV5-1; 14 positions match TRBD2. DNA of the CDR3: TGCGCCAGCAGCGAAGGACTAGCGGGAGGCCAAGAGACCCAGTACTTC. This translates into CASSEGLAGGQETQYF.